The clone carrying this TCR beta chain was counted a few times. The antigen is undetermined. This specimen comes from a study of T-cell memory formation after mild COVID-19. About the study: Across donors, TCR clusters were largely donor specific. Study results and caveats: Balance between CD4 and CD8 was seen in clones contracting day 15 to 85, and a CD4+ lean was seen in later expanders. Most CD4+ clones that shrank were in CM and EM, while CD8+ ones turned up in EMRA.

Trimming stripped 7 bases from V and 2 bases from J, with 14 bases between. The CDR3 contains 14 residues. TCRdb independently ran MiXCR on the 5' RACE reads; one entry per CDR3 protein. The profile covers 200,000 to 250,000 distinct CDR3 sequences, with 8.5% to 9.5% appearing a single time and roughly a fifth taken by the ten largest. The rearrangement joins TRBV12-3 or TRBV12-4 to TRBJ2-5; D might be TRBD1 (6 bases). The sequenced sample consisted of PBMCs or a T cell subset sorted from them (not recorded which). This sequence originates from a man aged 18 to 30 who had mild COVID-19 (a few samples of this study predate the infection). Cell type and time point are not known. CDR3 sequence: CASTLIGQQETQYF. The CDR3 region has the DNA TGTGCCAGCACCCTCATCGGACAGCAAGAGACCCAGTACTTC.